This TCR beta chain was recovered during a study of CD8+ T cells in alopecia areata. Extracted RNA was reverse transcribed into cDNA, the sequencing template. Data came from immunoSEQ multiplex PCR; TCRdb stores just in-frame clones and leaves some out. The data contain roughly 180,000 clones, approximately 50% of them singletons. This clone showed up just a few times. The treatment was: oral pan-JAK inhibitor, 5-10 mg twice daily. It was from PBMCs that CD4+ and CD8+ T cells were sorted. Germline V lookup: CDR1 LNHDA, CDR2 SQIVND (reference sequence). This CDR3 region has 12 residues. V was pared by 9 bases and J by 1 base, with 10 bases between.

The chain joins TRBV19 to TRBJ2-7, with TRBD1 as a possible D gene (6 bases). The origin of this receptor is a human donor with alopecia areata. This sample comprised CD8+ T cells sorted from blood, obtained at week 52, from a patient treated with tofacitinib. CDR3 amino acids: CASEDRSYEQYF. CDR3 DNA: TGTGCCAGCGAGGACAGATCCTACGAGCAGTACTTC. The entire variable domain, with the rest obtained from reference TRBV19 and TRBJ2-7, is as follows: DGGITQSPKYLFRKEGQNVTLSCEQNLNHDAMYWYRQDPGQGLRLIYYSQIVNDFQKGDIAEGYSVSREKKESFPLTVTSAQKNPTAFYLCASEDRSYEQYFGPGTRLTVT.